The 26 T cell receptor beta chains in this list originate from one sample, sequenced in a study of early T cells in non-severe SARS-CoV-2 infection. TCRdb re-called the 5' RACE reads through MiXCR, storing one row per CDR3 protein. The sample holds over 25,000 distinct CDR3 sequences, over 8.5% seen once. The sample comprised whole blood. The receptors come from an adult who was a healthcare worker with PCR-confirmed SARS-CoV-2 infection or an uninfected control (not recorded which).

The chain combines TRBV29-1 with TRBJ2-4, with 9 positions matching TRBD1. Germline V lookup: CDR1 SQVTM, CDR2 ANQGSEA. CDR3 length: 13 residues. V shed 7 bases, J shed 3 bases, and the junction held 4 bases outside the gene matches. The CDR3 nucleotides read TGCAGCGCAACAGGGGGCGTCAAAAACATTCAGTACTTC. It translates to CSATGGVKNIQYF.

At least ten counts were recorded for this clonotype. V gene TRBV9 combines with J gene TRBJ1-2, with D unclear. The V end was cut by 0 bases, the J end by 3 bases, with 3 bases between. Germline-derived CDR1 and CDR2 are SGDLS and YYNGEE. The CDR3 has 12 residues. CDR3 protein: CASSVVDYGYTF. The CDR3 DNA reads as TGTGCCAGCAGCGTAGTAGACTATGGCTACACCTTC.

The chain uses TRBV11-2 and TRBJ1-1; maybe TRBD1 (5 bases). This CDR3 spans 15 amino acids. V shed 0 bases and J shed 4 bases, with 12 bases lying between them. Germline V gene lookup returns CDR1 SGHAT and CDR2 FQNNGV. The DNA of the CDR3 is TGTGCCAGCAGCTTAGAAGCGGGGCCTGGCACTGAAGCTTTCTTT. It encodes CASSLEAGPGTEAFF.

Ten or more counts support this clonotype. The V and J genes are TRBV3-1 and TRBJ2-4, with D unclear. The CDR3 is 12 amino acids. Germline values: CDR1 LGHDT, CDR2 YNNKEL (reference sequence). Trimming removed 0 bases from V and 8 bases from J, with 5 bases in between. The CDR3 nucleotides are TGTGCCAGCAGCCAAGACAGATACATTCAGTACTTC. It yields the protein CASSQDRYIQYF.

The table lists this clonotype with a few counts. The gene calls are TRBV5-1 and TRBJ1-5; the D is unclear. The CDR3 covers 15 residues. Per germline, CDR1 SGHRS and CDR2 YFSETQ. V was pared by 2 bases and J by 5 bases, with 14 bases between. CDR3 loop: CASSFLPQSDQPQHF. The DNA for the CDR3 is TGCGCCAGCAGCTTTCTTCCCCAGTCTGATCAGCCCCAGCATTTT.

The sample holds many counts of this clonotype. The V and J genes are TRBV7-9 and TRBJ2-5; 7 bases fit TRBD2. This CDR3 has 14 amino acids. J was trimmed by 2 bases and V by 4 bases; bases with no gene match: 4. Germline CDR1 and CDR2: SEHNR and FQNEAQ (reference sequence). DNA of the CDR3: TGTGCCAGCAGCTCTCCGGGACTACAAGAGACCCAGTACTTC. This codes for CASSSPGLQETQYF.

This clonotype was seen repeatedly, ten times or more. J is TRBJ1-5 and V is TRBV5-8; a weak D match, TRBD1 (5 bases). The CDR3 spans 14 residues. Germline assignment: CDR1 SGHTS and CDR2 YDEGEE. V was trimmed by 1 base and J by 6 bases, leaving 11 bases between them. In nucleotides, the CDR3 is TGTGCCAGCAGCTTGTGGGGGAGCGGTCAGCCCCAGCATTTT. Translation gives CASSLWGSGQPQHF.

The chain joins TRBV6-2 or TRBV6-3 to TRBJ2-7; perhaps TRBD2 as D (5 bases). Germline values: CDR1 MNHEY, CDR2 SVGEGT. V was pared by 6 bases and J by 2 bases, with 17 bases between. CDR3 length equals 15 residues. The CDR3 here is CASRGVSAGPYEQYF. For the CDR3, the DNA is TGTGCCAGCAGGGGCGTGAGTGCGGGCCCCTACGAGCAGTACTTC.

This clonotype has ten or more counts. The chain carries TRBV10-3 and TRBJ2-7; D may correspond to TRBD1 or TRBD2 (5 bases each). This CDR3 is built from 13 residues. The germline V gene has CDR1 ENHRY and CDR2 SYGVKD. V was shortened by 4 bases and J by 7 bases, with 14 bases between the two germline ends. Here the CDR3 DNA reads TGTGCCATCAGTGTCAACGGGGCAGCTGAGCAGTACTTC. Amino acid sequence: CAISVNGAAEQYF.

The chain is built from TRBV20-1 and TRBJ2-3, with D hard to call. Germline V gene lookup returns CDR1 DFQATT and CDR2 SNEGSKA (reference sequence). V lost 5 bases, J lost 2 bases, and 5 bases lay in between. CDR3 length equals 11 residues. The DNA for the CDR3 is TGCAGTGCTCCCCCCACAGATACGCAGTATTTT. Protein: CSAPPTDTQYF.

This clonotype was seen more than once but under ten times. V is TRBV6-1 and J is TRBJ1-6, with 8 bases lining up with TRBD1. CDR3 length: 15 amino acids. J was trimmed by 9 bases and V by 0 bases; bases with no gene match: 4. The germline V gene encodes CDR1 MNHNS and CDR2 SASEGT. The CDR3, as DNA: TGTGCCAGCAGTGAAGCGACAGGGGCTAGTTCACCCCTCCACTTT. It codes for CASSEATGASSPLHF.

The genes are TRBV7-2 and TRBJ2-5; D might be TRBD2 (7 bases). Trimming shortened V by 4 bases and J by 7 bases, and 16 bases separated the two germline ends. Germline V gives CDR1 SGHTA, CDR2 FQGNSA. The CDR3 contains 14 residues. CDR3 amino acids: CASSSQGGIRTQYF. The CDR3 nucleotides are TGTGCCAGCAGCTCACAGGGAGGGATAAGGACCCAGTACTTC. The full variable domain, with the rest looked up from reference TRBV7-2 and TRBJ2-5, is GAGVSQSPSNKVTEKGKDVELRCDPISGHTALYWYRQSLGQGLEFLIYFQGNSAPDKSGLPSDRFSAERTGGSVSTLTIQRTQQEDSAVYLCASSSQGGIRTQYFGPGTRLLVL.

This clonotype was recorded many times. The chain combines TRBV12-3 or TRBV12-4 with TRBJ1-1; 9 bases fit TRBD1. This CDR3 has 16 residues. Trimming cost V 6 bases and J 6 bases; bases outside gene matches: 14. The CDR3 DNA sequence: TGTGCCAGCAGCCTCGACAGGGGGGTCCTTCTCGCTGAAGCTTTCTTT. This gives the protein CASSLDRGVLLAEAFF.

Many counts were recorded for this clonotype. The chain employs TRBV7-2 and TRBJ1-6, with a tentative D call TRBD1 (5 bases). The CDR3 is made up of 17 amino acids. CDR1 and CDR2 from the germline V gene are SGHTA and FQGNSA. The V end lost 2 bases, the J end lost 7 bases, and 18 bases lay between the germline ends. For the CDR3, the DNA is TGTGCCAGCAGCTTAATAGTTTCCGGACGGGGGAATTCACCCCTCCACTTT. Its translation is CASSLIVSGRGNSPLHF.

This chain links TRBV3-1 with TRBJ2-7; 10 nucleotides align to TRBD2. This CDR3 has 19 amino acids. Germline V gene data show CDR1 as LGHDT and CDR2 as YNNKEL (reference sequence). V lost 0 bases, J lost 4 bases, and 15 bases stayed unmatched. The CDR3 spells CASSQDQPFQRGGQYEQYF. In nucleotides, the CDR3 is TGTGCCAGCAGCCAAGATCAGCCCTTTCAGCGGGGGGGCCAGTACGAGCAGTACTTC.

V is TRBV25-1 and J is TRBJ2-1; possibly TRBD1 for D (5 bases). Trimming took 3 bases from V and 10 from J, leaving 13 bases between them. This CDR3 has 13 amino acids. The V gene's germline CDR1 is MGHDK and CDR2 SYGVNS. In nucleotides, the CDR3 is TGTGCCAGCAGTGAGGGGTGGGGCCGGGAGCAGTTCTTC. It codes for CASSEGWGREQFF.

This clonotype has at least ten counts. The chain carries TRBV20-1 and TRBJ2-5; D might be TRBD2 (7 bases). Germline loops: CDR1 DFQATT, CDR2 SNEGSKA (reference sequence). Trimming took off 3 bases at V and 4 bases at J, with 12 bases between the two ends. The CDR3 length is 13 residues. The CDR3 region is CSASSGGGETQYF. Written as DNA, the CDR3 is TGCAGTGCTAGTTCGGGGGGCGGAGAGACCCAGTACTTC.

The rearrangement links TRBV6-2 or TRBV6-3 to TRBJ2-7; D gene ambiguous. Germline CDR1 and CDR2: MNHEY and SVGEGT. The CDR3 consists of 13 residues. Trimming removed 4 bases at V and 3 bases at J, with 10 bases between. CDR3 in DNA: TGTGCCAGCAGTTCCAGTTTTTTCTACGAGCAGTACTTC. Translating it yields CASSSSFFYEQYF.

The chain carries TRBV24-1 and TRBJ1-2; tentative D call: TRBD1 (5 bases). The V end lost 8 bases, the J end lost 2 bases, and 8 bases lay between the germline ends. Per the germline V gene, CDR1 is KGHDR and CDR2 is SFDVKD. The CDR3 extends over 12 amino acids. The CDR3 nucleotides read TGTGCCACCACCCGGACAAACTATGGCTACACCTTC. Encoded protein: CATTRTNYGYTF.

This clonotype was counted many times. The junction and the germline gene differ at one end; a read error may be behind it. The chain has TRBV24-1 and TRBJ1-6, with D possibly matching TRBD1 (5 bases). Germline V lookup: CDR1 KGHDR, CDR2 SFDVKD. The CDR3 contains 18 residues. This chain's CDR3 is CATSDSRDGEIHPDLTDF. Written as DNA, the CDR3 is TGTGCCACCAGTGATTCACGGGACGGTGAAATTCACCCGGACCTCACGGACTTT.

V is TRBV29-1 and J is TRBJ2-5; D may match TRBD1 or TRBD2 (6 bases each). CDR3 length: 14 amino acids. Germline V gene data show CDR1 as SQVTM and CDR2 as ANQGSEA. The V end was cut by 3 bases, the J end by 3 bases, with 14 bases between. The chain's CDR3 is CSVEVGGIEETQYF. The CDR3 DNA reads TGCAGCGTTGAGGTGGGGGGCATAGAAGAGACCCAGTACTTC.

The rearrangement links TRBV18 to TRBJ2-3, with D maybe TRBD2 (6 bases). The V and J ends lost 3 bases and 2 bases respectively, with 12 bases between them. Germline V lookup: CDR1 KGHSH, CDR2 LQKENI. CDR3 length: 15 residues. The CDR3 is CASSPKGGDTDTQYF. The CDR3 DNA reads TGTGCCAGCTCACCTAAAGGAGGGGACACAGATACGCAGTATTTT.

This clonotype was detected ten times or more. In DNA, the CDR3 is TGTGCCAGCAGACTACAGGAGAACACTGAAGCTTTCTTT. Its protein is CASRLQENTEAFF. The V and J genes are TRBV12-3 or TRBV12-4 and TRBJ1-1, with a weak D call TRBD1 (5 bases). Trimming took 6 bases from V and 1 from J, leaving 9 bases between them. The CDR3 has 13 residues.

The rearrangement links TRBV29-1 to TRBJ1-2; 7 positions match TRBD1. The CDR3 spans 12 residues. The trim removed 6 bases at V and 3 bases at J, leaving 4 bases unmatched. The germline V gene encodes CDR1 SQVTM and CDR2 ANQGSEA. In DNA form, the CDR3 reads TGCAGCGTACTGCAGGGGGACTATGGCTACACCTTC. It specifies CSVLQGDYGYTF.

This clonotype was seen many times. V usage is TRBV29-1 and J usage is TRBJ2-6; D not certain. Trimming shortened V by 4 bases and J by 2 bases, and 12 bases separated the two germline ends. The CDR3 spans 15 residues. In germline, CDR1 is SQVTM, CDR2 ANQGSEA. The CDR3: CSVVGSTAGANVLTF. In DNA form, the CDR3 reads TGCAGCGTTGTAGGGTCAACTGCTGGGGCCAACGTCCTGACTTTC.

This clonotype was seen repeatedly, ten times or more. V is TRBV20-1 and J is TRBJ2-7; 8 positions agree with TRBD1. The V segment lost 1 base and the J segment 1 base; nucleotides outside the gene matches: 3. The CDR3 runs to 14 residues. CDR1 is DFQATT, CDR2 SNEGSKA, per germline (reference sequence). The CDR3 region is CSARVGTGSYEQYF. The DNA for the CDR3 is TGCAGTGCTAGAGTGGGGACAGGTTCCTACGAGCAGTACTTC.